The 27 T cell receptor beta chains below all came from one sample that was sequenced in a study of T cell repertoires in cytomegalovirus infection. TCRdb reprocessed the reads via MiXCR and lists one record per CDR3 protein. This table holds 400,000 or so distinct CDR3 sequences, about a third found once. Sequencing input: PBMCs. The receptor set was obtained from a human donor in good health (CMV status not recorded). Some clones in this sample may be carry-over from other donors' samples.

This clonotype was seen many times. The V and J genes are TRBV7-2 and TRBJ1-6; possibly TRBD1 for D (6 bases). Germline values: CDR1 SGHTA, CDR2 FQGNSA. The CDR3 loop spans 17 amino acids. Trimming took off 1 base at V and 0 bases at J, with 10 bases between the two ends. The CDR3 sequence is CASSLGGQSSYNSPLHF. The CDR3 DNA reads TGTGCCAGCAGCTTAGGTGGACAGAGCTCCTATAATTCACCCCTCCACTTT.

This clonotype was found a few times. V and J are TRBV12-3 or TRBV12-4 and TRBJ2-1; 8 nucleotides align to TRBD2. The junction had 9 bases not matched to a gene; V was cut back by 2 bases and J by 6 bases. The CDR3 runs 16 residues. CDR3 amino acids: CASSLIRGGFANEQFF. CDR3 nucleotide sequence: TGTGCCAGCAGTTTAATTCGGGGGGGGTTTGCCAATGAGCAGTTCTTC.

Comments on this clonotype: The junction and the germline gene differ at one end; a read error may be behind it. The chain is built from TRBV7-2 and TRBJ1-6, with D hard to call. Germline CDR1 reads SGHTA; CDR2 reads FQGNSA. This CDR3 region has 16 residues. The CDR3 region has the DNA TGTGCCAGCAGACACTTAAGGGTCAACTATAATTCACCCATCCACTTT. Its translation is CASRHLRVNYNSPIHF. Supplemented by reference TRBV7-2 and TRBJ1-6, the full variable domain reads GAGVSQSPSNKVTEKGKDVELRCDPISGHTALYWYRQSLGQGLEFLIYFQGNSAPDKSGLPSDRFSAERTGGSVSTLTIQRTQQEDSAVYLCASRHLRVNYNSPIHFGNGTRLTVT.

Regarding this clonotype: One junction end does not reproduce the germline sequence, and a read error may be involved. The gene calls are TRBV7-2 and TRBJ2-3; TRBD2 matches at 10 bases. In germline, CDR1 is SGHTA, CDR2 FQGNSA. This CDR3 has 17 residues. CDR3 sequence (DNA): TGTGCCAGAAGCTTCCTTCGACTAGCGGGTGCGGGGGATACGCAGTATTTT. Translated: CARSFLRLAGAGDTQYF.

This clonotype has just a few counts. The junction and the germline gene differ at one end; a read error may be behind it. CDR3: CASRIDRYSNQPQHF. CDR3 nucleotide sequence: TGTGCCAGTAGGATAGACAGGTATAGCAATCAGCCCCAGCATTTT. V gene TRBV19 combines with J gene TRBJ1-5; D possibly corresponds to TRBD1 (6 bases). Germline CDR1 and CDR2: LNHDA and SQIVND (reference sequence). This CDR3 contains 15 residues.

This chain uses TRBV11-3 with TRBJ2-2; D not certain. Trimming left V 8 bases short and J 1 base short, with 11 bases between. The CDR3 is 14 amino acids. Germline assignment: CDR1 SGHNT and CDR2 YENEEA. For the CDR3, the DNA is TGTGCCAGCGCCCACCACAGGAACACCGGGGAGCTGTTTTTT. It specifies CASAHHRNTGELFF. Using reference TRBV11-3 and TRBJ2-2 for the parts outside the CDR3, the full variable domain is EAGVVQSPRYKIIEKKQPVAFWCNPISGHNTLYWYLQNLGQGPELLIRYENEEAVDDSQLPKDRFSAERLKGVDSTLKIQPAELGDSAVYLCASAHHRNTGELFFGEGSRLTVL.

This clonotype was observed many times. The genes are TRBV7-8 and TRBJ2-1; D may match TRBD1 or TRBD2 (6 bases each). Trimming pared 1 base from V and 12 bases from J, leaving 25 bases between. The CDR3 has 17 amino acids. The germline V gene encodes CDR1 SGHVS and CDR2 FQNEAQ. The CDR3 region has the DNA TGTGCCAGCAGCTTAGGTTTCTGGGGGGCAAAACCCATAGGGCAGTTCTTC. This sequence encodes CASSLGFWGAKPIGQFF.

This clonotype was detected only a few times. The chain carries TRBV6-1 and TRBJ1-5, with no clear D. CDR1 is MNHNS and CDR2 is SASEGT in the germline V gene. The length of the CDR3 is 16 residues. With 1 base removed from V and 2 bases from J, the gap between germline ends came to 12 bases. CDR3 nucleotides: TGTGCCAGCAGTGAAGGTCAAGGGCTCGGCAATCAGCCCCAGCATTTT. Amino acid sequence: CASSEGQGLGNQPQHF.

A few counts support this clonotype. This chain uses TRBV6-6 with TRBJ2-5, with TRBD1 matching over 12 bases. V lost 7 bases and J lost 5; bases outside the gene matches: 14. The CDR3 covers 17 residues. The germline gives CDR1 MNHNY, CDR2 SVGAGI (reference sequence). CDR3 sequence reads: CASTTSVGTGGVETQYF. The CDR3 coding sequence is TGTGCCAGCACAACCTCAGTTGGGACAGGGGGCGTGGAGACCCAGTACTTC.

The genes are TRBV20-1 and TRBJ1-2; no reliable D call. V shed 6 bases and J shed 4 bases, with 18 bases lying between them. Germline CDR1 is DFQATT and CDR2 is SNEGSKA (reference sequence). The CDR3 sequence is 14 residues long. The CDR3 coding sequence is TGCAGTGCCCTCGTGGGCCCAATTTTCTATGGCTACACCTTC. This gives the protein CSALVGPIFYGYTF.

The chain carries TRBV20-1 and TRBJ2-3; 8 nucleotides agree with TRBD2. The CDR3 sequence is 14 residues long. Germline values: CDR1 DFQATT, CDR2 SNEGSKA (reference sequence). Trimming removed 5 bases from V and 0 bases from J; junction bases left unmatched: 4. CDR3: CSASSGGSTDTQYF. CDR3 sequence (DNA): TGCAGTGCTTCCAGCGGGGGTAGCACAGATACGCAGTATTTT.

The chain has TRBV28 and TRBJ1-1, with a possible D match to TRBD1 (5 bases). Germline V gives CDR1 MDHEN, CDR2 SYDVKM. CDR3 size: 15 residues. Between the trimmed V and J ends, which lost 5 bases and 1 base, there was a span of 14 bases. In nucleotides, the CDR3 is TGTGCCAGCAGTCCCTGGGGCACGGCGAACACTGAAGCTTTCTTT. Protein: CASSPWGTANTEAFF.

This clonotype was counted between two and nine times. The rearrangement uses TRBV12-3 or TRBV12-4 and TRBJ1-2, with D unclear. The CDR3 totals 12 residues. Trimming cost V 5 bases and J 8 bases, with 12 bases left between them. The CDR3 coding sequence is TGTGCCAGCAGTGTCGGCCCACTGGGCTACACCTTC. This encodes CASSVGPLGYTF.

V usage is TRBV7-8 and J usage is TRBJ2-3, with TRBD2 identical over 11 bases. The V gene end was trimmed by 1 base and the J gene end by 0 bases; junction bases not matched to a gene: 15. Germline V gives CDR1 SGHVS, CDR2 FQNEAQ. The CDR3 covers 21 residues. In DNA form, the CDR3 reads TGTGCCAGCAGCTTAGGGGGGGGGGAGAGAACTAGCGGGGGTAGCACAGATACGCAGTATTTT. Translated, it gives CASSLGGGERTSGGSTDTQYF.

The CDR3 nucleotides read TGCGCCAGCACTCAATCCCTGGGGTCGCCGCGGCAGTTCTTC. Protein: CASTQSLGSPRQFF. The chain has TRBV10-1 and TRBJ2-1; no clear D gene. Germline values: CDR1 WNHNN, CDR2 SYGVQD (reference sequence). The length of the CDR3 is 14 residues. The V end was cut by 7 bases, the J end by 12 bases, with 22 bases between.

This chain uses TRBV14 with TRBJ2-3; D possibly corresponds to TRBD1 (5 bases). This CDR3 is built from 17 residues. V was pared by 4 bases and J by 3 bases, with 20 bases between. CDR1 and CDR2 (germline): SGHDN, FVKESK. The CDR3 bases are TGTGCCAGCAGCCCATATTTACAGGACGGTTCAACAGATACGCAGTATTTT. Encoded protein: CASSPYLQDGSTDTQYF.

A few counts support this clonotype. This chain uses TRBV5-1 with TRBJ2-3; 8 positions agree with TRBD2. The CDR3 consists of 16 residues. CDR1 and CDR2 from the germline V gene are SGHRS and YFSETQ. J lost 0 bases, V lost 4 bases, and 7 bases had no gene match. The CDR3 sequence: CASSPSGGASTDTQYF. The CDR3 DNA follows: TGCGCCAGCAGCCCGAGCGGGGGTGCTAGCACAGATACGCAGTATTTT.

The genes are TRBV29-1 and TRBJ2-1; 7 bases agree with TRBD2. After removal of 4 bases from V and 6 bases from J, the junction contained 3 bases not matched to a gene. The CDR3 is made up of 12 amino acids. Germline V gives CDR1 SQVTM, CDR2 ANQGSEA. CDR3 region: CSVGIAGNEQFF. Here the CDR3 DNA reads TGCAGCGTTGGAATAGCGGGCAATGAGCAGTTCTTC.

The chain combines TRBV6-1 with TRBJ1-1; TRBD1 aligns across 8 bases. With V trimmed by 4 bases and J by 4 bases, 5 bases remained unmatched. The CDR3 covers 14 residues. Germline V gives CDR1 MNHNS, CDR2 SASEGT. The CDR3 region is CASSVDRGSTEAFF. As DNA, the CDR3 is TGTGCCAGCAGTGTCGACAGGGGAAGCACTGAAGCTTTCTTT.

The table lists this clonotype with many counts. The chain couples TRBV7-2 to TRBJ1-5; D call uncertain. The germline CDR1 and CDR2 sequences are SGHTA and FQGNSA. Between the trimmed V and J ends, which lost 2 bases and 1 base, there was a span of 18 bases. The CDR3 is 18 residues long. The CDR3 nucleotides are TGTGCCAGCAGCTTAACCCCCCAGGTCGTCATGAGCAATCAGCCCCAGCATTTT. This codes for CASSLTPQVVMSNQPQHF.

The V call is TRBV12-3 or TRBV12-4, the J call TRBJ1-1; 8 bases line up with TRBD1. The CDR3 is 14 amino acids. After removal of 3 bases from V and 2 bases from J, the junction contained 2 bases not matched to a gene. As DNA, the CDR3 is TGTGCCAGCAGTTTCCCAGGGGGCAACACTGAAGCTTTCTTT. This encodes CASSFPGGNTEAFF.

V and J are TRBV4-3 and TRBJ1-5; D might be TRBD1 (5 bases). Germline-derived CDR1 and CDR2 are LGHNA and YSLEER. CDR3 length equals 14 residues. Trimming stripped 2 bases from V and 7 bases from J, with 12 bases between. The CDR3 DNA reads TGCGCCAGCAGCCAATCTCCAGGGCGGCAGCCCCAGCATTTT. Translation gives CASSQSPGRQPQHF.

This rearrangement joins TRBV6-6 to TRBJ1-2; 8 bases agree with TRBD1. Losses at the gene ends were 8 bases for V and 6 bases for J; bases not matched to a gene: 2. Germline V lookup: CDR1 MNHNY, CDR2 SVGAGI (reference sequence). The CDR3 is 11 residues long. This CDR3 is CASRTGHGYTF. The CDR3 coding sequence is TGTGCCAGCCGGACAGGGCATGGCTACACCTTC.

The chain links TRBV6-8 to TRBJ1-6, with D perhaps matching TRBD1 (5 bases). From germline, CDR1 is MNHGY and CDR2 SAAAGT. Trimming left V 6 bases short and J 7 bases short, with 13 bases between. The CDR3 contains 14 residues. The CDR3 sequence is CASSRNGANSPLHF. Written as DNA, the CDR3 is TGTGCCAGCAGCCGAAACGGGGCAAATTCACCCCTCCACTTT.

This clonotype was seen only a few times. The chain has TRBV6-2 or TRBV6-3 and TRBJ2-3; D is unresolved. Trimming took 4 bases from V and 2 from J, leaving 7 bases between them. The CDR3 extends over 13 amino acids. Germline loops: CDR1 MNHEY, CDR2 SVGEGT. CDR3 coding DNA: TGTGCCAGCAGTTCATCTCTCACAGATACGCAGTATTTT. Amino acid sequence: CASSSSLTDTQYF.

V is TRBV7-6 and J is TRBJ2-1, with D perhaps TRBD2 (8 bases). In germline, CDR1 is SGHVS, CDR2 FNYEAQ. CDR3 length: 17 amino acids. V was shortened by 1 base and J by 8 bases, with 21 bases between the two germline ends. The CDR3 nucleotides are TGTGCCAGCAGCTTAGACGGCCGGGAGGGGGCGCTGGATGAGCAGTTCTTC. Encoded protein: CASSLDGREGALDEQFF.

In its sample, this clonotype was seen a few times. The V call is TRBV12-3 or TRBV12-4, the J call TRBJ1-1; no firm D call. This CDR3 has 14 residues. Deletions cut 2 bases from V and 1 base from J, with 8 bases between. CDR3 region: CASSLMTSNTEAFF. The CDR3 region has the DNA TGTGCCAGCAGTTTAATGACGTCGAACACTGAAGCTTTCTTT.